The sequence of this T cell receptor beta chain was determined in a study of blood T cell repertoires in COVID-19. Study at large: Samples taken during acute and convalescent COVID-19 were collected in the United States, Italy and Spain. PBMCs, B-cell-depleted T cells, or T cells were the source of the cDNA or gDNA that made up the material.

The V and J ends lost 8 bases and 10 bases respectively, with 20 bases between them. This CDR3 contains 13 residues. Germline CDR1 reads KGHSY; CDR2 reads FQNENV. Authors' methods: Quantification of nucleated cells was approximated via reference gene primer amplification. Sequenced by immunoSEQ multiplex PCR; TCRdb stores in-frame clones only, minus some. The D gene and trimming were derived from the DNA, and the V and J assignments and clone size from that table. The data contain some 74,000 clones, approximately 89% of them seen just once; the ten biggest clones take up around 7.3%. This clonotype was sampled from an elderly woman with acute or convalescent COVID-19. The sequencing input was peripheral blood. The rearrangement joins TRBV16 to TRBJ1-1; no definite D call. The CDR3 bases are TGTGCCAGCGCCGGCACGGGGAGGTCCGCAGCTTTCTTT. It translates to CASAGTGRSAAFF.